This is a list of T cell receptor beta chains from one sample in a study of T cells of healthy individuals. Via MiXCR, TCRdb re-called the 5' RACE reads, giving one row per CDR3 protein. Found here are some 69,000 distinct CDR3 sequences, about 16% of them singletons; the top ten hold approximately 4.6%. The receptors come from a human donor in good health. The CDR3 runs from the conserved cysteine through the conserved F or W. The D gene is left open where the match is weak. Expanded clones are given a class, and other clones once, few, many or no size at all.

V,J,D,size,DNA,CDR3
TRBV7-2,TRBJ2-3,TRBD2,.,TGTGCCAGCAGCTTCAGACTAGCCGGGGGGGGAAGGACAGATACGCAGTATTTT,CASSFRLAGGGRTDTQYF
TRBV11-1,TRBJ2-1,TRBD1,.,TGTGCCAGCCGTTCCGGGACAGGGGACCACAATGAGCAGTTCTTC,CASRSGTGDHNEQFF
TRBV4-1,TRBJ2-1,.,many,TGCGCCAGCAGCCAAGTGGCGGCAACCTCCTACAATGAGCAGTTCTTC,CASSQVAATSYNEQFF
TRBV12-3/TRBV12-4,TRBJ1-2,.,.,TGTGCCAGCAGTTTCCGGGTCTCTAACTATGGCTACACCTTC,CASSFRVSNYGYTF
TRBV5-5,TRBJ2-2,.,many,TGTGCCAGCAGCTTGGAACCGGGGACCGGGGAGCTGTTTTTT,CASSLEPGTGELFF
TRBV12-3/TRBV12-4,TRBJ2-1,TRBD2,.,TGTGCCAGCAGTCCCTCCCTGGGAGGGTGGGATGAGCAGTTCTTC,CASSPSLGGWDEQFF
TRBV19,TRBJ2-7,TRBD2,many,TGTGCCAGTAGTCCAATAGCGGGAGGGCCCTCGGGCGAGCAGTACTTC,CASSPIAGGPSGEQYF
TRBV24-1,TRBJ2-5,.,.,TGTGCAAACGTAAGGGGACAGACCCAGTACTTC,CANVRGQTQYF
TRBV6-4,TRBJ2-1,.,.,TGTGCCAGCAGTGACGGATCTATTGTTGGGGTTAGAGAGCAGTTCTTC,CASSDGSIVGVREQFF
TRBV20-1,TRBJ2-7,.,many,TGCAGTGCTTGGAAAAGCCGTACTAGTGCGTCCTACGAGCAGTACTTC,CSAWKSRTSASYEQYF
TRBV7-2,TRBJ1-2,.,few,TGTGCCAGCAGCTTAAGGGGGGCTCAGGGCTACACCTTC,CASSLRGAQGYTF
TRBV4-3,TRBJ2-7,TRBD1,few,TGCGCCAGCAGCCATTCGACCGGGACAGGGGCCGAGCAGTACTTC,CASSHSTGTGAEQYF
TRBV20-1,TRBJ2-1,TRBD2,medium-sized,TGCAGTGCTAGAGATGTCAGCGGGAGGGTAACCAATGAGCAGTTCTTC,CSARDVSGRVTNEQFF
TRBV28,TRBJ1-5,TRBD1,.,TGTGCCAGCAGCCGTTCCTCTTACAGGGGGGGACGCAATCAGCCCCAGCATTTT,CASSRSSYRGGRNQPQHF
TRBV2,TRBJ1-5,.,many,TGTGCCAGCAAGGACAGCGGACTAGTTAATCAGCCCCAGCATTTT,CASKDSGLVNQPQHF
TRBV4-1,TRBJ1-5,TRBD1,.,TGCGCCAGCAGCCAAGTCCCGGGACAGGGGCCGAGGAATCAGCCCCAGCATTTT,CASSQVPGQGPRNQPQHF
TRBV18,TRBJ1-1,.,few,TGTGCCAGCTCACCCCCTGTCGGATTTCGCAACCCTGAAGCTTTCTTT,CASSPPVGFRNPEAFF
TRBV12-3/TRBV12-4,TRBJ1-1,.,many,TGTGCCAGCAGTTTAAAAAGGGCAACTGAAGCTTTCTTT,CASSLKRATEAFF